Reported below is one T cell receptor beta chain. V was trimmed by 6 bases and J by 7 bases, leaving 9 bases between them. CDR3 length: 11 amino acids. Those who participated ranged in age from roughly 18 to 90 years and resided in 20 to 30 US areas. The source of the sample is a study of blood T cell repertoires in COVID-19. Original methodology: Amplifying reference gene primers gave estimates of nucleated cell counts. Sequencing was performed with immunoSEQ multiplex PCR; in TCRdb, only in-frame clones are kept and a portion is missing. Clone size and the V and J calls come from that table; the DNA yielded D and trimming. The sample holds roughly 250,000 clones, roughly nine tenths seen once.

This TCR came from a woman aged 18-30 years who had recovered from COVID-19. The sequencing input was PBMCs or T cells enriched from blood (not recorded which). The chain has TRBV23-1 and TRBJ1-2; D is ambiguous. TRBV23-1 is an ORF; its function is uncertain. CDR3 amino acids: CASSAGSGYTF. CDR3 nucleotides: TGCGCCAGCAGCGCCGGGAGTGGCTACACCTTC.